This record looks at one TCR beta chain sequence and its context. V lost 3 bases and J lost 5, with 19 bases in between. CDR1 and CDR2 from the germline V gene are DFQATT and SNEGSKA (reference sequence). This CDR3 has 15 amino acids. The record originates from a study of blood T cell repertoires in COVID-19. Looking at the study overall: The samples span acute and convalescent COVID-19 from the United States, Italy and Spain.

As processed by the authors: Estimates of nucleated cell counts were drawn from the amplification of reference gene primers. TCRdb's copy holds only in-frame clones and misses some; the assay was immunoSEQ multiplex PCR. Clone size and V and J calls were adopted from that table, with D and trimming inferred from the DNA. The sample holds fewer than 250,000 clones, around four fifths seen once. Sequencing used peripheral blood. This receptor was obtained from a woman in her forties with active or convalescent COVID-19. This chain links TRBV20-1 with TRBJ2-5; weak D call: TRBD1 (6 bases). The CDR3 sequence: CSASGPGVMGETQYF. The DNA of the CDR3 is TGCAGTGCTAGTGGTCCAGGGGTAATGGGTGAGACCCAGTACTTC.